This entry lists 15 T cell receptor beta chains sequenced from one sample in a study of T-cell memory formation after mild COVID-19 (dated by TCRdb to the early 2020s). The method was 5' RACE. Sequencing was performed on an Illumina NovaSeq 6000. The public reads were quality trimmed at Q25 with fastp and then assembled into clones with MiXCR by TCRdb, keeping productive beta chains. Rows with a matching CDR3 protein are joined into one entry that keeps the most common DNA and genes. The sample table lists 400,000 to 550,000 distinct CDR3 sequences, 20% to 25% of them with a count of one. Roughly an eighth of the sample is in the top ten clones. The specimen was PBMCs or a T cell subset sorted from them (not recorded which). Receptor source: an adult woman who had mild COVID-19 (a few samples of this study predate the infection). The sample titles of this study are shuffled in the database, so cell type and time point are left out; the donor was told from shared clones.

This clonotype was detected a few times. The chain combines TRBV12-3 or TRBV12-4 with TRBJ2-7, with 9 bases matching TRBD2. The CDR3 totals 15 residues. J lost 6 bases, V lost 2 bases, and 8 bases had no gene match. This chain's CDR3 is CASSLRGRAGREQYF. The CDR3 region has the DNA TGTGCCAGCAGTTTACGCGGGAGGGCCGGACGCGAGCAGTACTTC.

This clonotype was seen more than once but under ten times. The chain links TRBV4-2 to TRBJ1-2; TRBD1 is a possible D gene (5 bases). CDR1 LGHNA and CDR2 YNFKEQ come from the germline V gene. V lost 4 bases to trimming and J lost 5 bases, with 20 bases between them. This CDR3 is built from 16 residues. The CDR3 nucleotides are TGTGCCAGCAGCCCCCCCTCACAGGCGCTGGGATATGGCTACACCTTC. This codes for CASSPPSQALGYGYTF.

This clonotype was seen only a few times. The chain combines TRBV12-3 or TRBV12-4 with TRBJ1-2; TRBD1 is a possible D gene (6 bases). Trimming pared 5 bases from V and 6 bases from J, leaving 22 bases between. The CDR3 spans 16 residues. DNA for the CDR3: TGTGCCAGCAGTCCCCCCCAGGGCAGGGGATTTAATGGCTACACCTTC. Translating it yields CASSPPQGRGFNGYTF.

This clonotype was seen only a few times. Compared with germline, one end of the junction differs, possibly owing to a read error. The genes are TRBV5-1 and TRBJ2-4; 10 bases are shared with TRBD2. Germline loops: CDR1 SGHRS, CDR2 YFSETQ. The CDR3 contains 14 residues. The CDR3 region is CASSLTSGGAHRHF. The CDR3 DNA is TGCGCCAGCAGCTTAACAAGCGGGGGGGCTCATCGGCACTTC.

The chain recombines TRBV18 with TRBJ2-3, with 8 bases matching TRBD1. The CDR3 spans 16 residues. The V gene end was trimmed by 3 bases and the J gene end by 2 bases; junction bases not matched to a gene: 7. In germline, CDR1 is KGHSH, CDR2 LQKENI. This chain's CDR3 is CASSPGTGISTDTQYF. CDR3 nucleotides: TGTGCCAGCTCACCTGGGACAGGAATTTCCACAGATACGCAGTATTTT.

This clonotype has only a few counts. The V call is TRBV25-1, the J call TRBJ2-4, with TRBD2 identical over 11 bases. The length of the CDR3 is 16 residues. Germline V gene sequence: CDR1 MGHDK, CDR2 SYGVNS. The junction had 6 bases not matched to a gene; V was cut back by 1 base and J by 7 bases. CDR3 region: CASSELTSGGGNIQYF. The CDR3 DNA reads TGTGCCAGCAGTGAATTAACTAGCGGGGGCGGCAACATTCAGTACTTC.

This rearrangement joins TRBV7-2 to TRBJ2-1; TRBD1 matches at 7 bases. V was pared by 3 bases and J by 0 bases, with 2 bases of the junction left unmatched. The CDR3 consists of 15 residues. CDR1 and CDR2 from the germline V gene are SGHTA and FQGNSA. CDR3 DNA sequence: TGTGCCAGCAGCTTCGGGACAGCCTCCTACAATGAGCAGTTCTTC. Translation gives CASSFGTASYNEQFF.

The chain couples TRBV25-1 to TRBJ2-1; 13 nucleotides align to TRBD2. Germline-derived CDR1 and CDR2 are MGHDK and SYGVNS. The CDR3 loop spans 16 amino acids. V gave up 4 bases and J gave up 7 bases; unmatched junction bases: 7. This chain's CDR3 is CASSVSGTSGTNEQFF. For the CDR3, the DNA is TGTGCCAGCAGTGTATCCGGGACTAGCGGGACTAATGAGCAGTTCTTC.

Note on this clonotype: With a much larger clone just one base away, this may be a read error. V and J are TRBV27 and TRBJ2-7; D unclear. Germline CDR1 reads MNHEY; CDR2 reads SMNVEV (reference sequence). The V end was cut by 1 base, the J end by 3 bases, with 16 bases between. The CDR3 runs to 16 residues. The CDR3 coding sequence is TGTGCCAGCAGTTTATTTTCCCGCCGGGCAGGCTACGAGCAGTACTTC. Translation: CASSLFSRRAGYEQYF.

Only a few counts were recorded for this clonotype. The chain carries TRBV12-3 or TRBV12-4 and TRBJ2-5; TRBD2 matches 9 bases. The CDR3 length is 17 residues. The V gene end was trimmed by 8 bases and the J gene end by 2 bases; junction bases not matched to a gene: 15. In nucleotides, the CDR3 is TGTGCCAGCTTCAACCAGCGGGAGGCTCCGGTGCAAGAGACCCAGTACTTC. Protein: CASFNQREAPVQETQYF.

CDR3 nucleotide sequence: TGTGCCAGCAGCGTAGGAGCACCGGGACAGGGGGCCTACGAGCAGTACTTC. Translating it yields CASSVGAPGQGAYEQYF. This chain connects TRBV9 to TRBJ2-7; 11 nucleotides agree with TRBD1. Germline V lookup: CDR1 SGDLS, CDR2 YYNGEE. The length of the CDR3 is 17 residues. With V trimmed by 0 bases and J by 2 bases, 7 bases remained unmatched.

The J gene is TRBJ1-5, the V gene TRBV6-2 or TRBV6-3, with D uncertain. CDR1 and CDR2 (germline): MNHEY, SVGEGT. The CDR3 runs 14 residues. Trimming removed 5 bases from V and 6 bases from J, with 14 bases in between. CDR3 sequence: CASSDPGLAQPQHF. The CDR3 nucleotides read TGTGCCAGCAGTGATCCGGGGTTGGCTCAGCCCCAGCATTTT.

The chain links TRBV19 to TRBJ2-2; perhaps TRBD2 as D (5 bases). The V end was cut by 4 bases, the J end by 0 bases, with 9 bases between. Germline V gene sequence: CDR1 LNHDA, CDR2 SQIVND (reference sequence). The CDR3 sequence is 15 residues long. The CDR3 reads CASSTAGSNTGELFF. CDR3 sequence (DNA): TGTGCCAGTAGTACGGCGGGTTCGAACACCGGGGAGCTGTTTTTT.

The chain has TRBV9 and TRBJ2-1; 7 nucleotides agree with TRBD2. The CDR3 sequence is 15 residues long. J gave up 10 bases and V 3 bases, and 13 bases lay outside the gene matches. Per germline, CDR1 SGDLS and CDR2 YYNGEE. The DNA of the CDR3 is TGTGCCAGCAGCGCCGGGACTACCCTATGGGAGGAGCAGTTCTTC. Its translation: CASSAGTTLWEEQFF.

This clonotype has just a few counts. The CDR3 is CATSDSTGGLETQYF. DNA of the CDR3: TGTGCCACCAGTGACTCGACAGGGGGCCTTGAGACCCAGTACTTC. V and J are TRBV24-1 and TRBJ2-5; 10 nucleotides agree with TRBD1. Germline V gene data show CDR1 as KGHDR and CDR2 as SFDVKD. The CDR3 loop spans 15 amino acids. Germline trimming cut 4 bases from V and 5 bases from J; bases unmatched to any gene: 6.